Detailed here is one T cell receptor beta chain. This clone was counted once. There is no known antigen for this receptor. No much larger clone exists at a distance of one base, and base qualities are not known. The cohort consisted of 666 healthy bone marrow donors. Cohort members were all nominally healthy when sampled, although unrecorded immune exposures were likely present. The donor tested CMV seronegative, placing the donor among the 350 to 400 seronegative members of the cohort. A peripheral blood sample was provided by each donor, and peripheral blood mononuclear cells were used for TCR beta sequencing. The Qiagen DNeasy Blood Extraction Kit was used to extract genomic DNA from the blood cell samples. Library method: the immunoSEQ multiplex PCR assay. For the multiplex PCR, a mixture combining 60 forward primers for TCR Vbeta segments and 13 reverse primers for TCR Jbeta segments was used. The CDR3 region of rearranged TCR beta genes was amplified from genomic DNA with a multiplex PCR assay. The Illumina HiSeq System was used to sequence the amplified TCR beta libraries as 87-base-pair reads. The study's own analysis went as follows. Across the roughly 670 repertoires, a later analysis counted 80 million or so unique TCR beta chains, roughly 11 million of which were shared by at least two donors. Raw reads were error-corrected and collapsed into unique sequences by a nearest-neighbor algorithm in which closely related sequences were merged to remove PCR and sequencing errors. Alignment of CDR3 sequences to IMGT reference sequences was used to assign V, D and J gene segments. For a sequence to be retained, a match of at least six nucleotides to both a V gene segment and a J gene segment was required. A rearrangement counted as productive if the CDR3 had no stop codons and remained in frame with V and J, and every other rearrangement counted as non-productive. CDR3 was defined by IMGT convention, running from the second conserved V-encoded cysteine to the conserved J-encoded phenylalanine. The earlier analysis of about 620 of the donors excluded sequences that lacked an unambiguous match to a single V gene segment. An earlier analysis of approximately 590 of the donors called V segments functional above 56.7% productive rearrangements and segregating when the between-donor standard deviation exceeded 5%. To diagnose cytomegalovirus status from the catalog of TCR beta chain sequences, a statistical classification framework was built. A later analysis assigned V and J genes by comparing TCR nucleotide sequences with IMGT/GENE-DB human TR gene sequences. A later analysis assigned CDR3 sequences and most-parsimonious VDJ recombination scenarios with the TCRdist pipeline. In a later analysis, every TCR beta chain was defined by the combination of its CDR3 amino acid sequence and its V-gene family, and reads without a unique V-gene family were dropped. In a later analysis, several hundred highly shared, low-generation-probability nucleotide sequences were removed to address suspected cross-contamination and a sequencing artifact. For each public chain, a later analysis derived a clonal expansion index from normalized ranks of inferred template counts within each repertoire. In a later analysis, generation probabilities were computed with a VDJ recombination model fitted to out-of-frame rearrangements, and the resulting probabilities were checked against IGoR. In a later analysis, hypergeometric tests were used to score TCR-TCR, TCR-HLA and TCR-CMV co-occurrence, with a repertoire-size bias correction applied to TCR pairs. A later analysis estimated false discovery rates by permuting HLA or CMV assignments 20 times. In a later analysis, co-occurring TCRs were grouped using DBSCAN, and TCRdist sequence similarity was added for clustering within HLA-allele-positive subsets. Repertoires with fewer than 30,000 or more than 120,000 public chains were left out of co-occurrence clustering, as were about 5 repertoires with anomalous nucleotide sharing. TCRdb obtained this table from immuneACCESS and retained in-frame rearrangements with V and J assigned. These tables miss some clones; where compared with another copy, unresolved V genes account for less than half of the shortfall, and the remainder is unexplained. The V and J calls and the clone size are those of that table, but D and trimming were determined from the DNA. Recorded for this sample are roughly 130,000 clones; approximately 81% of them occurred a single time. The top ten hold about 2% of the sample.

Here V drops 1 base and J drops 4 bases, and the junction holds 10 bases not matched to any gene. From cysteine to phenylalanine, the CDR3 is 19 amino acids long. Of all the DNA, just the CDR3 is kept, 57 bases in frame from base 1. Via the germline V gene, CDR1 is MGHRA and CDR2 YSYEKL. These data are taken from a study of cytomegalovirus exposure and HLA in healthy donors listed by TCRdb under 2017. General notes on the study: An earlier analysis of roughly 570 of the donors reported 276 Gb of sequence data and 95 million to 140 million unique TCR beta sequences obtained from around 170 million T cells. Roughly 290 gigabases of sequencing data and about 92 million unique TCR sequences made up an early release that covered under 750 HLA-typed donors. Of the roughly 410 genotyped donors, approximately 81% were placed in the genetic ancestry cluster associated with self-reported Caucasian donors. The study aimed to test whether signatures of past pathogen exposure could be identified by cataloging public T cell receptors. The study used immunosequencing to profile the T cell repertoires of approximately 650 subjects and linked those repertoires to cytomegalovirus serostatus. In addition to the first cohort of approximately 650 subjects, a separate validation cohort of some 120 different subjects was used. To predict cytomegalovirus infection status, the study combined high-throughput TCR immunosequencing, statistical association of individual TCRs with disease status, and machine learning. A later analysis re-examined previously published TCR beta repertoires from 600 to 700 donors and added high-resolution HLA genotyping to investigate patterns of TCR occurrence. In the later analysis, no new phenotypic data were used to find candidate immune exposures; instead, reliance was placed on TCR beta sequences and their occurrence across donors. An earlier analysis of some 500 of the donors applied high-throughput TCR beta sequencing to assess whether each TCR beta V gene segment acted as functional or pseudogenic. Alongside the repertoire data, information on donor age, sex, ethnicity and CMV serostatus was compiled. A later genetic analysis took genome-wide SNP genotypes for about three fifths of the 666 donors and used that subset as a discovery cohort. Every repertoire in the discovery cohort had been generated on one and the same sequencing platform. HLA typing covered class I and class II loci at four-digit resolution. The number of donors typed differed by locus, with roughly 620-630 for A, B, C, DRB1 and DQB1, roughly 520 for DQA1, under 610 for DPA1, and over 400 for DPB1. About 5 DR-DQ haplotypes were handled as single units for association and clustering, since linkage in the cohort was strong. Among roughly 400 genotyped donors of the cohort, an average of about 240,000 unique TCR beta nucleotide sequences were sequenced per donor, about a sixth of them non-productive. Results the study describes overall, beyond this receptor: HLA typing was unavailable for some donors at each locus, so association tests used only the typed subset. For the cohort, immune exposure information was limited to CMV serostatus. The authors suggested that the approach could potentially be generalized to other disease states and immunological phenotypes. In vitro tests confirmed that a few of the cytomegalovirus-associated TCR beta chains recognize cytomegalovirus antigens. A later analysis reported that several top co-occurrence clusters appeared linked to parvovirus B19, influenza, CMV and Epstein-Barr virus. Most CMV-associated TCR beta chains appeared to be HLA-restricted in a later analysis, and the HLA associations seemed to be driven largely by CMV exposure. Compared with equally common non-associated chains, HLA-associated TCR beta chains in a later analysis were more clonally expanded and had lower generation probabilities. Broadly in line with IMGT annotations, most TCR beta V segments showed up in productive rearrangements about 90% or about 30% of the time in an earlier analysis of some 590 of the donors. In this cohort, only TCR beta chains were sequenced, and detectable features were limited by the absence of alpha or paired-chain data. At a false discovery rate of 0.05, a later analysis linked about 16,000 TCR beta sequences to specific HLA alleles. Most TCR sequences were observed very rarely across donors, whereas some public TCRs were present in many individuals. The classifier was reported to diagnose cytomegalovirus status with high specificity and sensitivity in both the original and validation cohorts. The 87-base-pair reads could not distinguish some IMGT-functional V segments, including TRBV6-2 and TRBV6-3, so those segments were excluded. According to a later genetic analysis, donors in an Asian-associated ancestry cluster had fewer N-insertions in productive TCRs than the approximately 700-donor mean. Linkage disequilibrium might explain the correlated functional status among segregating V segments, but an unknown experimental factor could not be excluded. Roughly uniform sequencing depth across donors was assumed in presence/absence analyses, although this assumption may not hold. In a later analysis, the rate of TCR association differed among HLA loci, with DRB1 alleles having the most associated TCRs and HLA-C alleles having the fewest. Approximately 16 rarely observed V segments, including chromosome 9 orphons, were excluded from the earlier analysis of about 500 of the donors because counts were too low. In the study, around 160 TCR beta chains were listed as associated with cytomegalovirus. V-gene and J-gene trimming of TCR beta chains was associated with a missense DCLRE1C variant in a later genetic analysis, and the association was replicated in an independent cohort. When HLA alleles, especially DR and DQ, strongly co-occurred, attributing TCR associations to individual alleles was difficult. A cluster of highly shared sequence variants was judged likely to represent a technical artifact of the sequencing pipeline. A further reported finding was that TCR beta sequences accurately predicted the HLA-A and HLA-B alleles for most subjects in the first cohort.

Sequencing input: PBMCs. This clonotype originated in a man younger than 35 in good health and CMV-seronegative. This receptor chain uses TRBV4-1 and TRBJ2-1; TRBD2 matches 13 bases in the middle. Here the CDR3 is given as CASSQVGTSGISLYNEQFF. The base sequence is TGCGCCAGCAGCCAAGTTGGGACTAGCGGGATTTCGCTTTACAATGAGCAGTTCTTC.